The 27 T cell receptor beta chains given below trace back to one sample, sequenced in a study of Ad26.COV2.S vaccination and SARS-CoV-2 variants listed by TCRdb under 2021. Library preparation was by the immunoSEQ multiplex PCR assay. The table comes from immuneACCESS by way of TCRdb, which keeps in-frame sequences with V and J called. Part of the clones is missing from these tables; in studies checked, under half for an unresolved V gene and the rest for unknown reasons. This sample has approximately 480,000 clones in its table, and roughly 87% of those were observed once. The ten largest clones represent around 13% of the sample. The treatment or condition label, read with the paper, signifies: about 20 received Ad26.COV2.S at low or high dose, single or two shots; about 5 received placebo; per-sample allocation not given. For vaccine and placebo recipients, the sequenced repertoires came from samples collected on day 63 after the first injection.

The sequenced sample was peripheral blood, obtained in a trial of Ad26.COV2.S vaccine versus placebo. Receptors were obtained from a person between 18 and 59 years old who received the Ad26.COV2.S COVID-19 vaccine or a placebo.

The CDR3 loop is CASSLGRTSGRAVTDTQYF. In DNA, the CDR3 is TGTGCCAGCAGCTTGGGTCGGACTAGCGGGAGGGCCGTGACAGATACGCAGTATTTT. The chain links TRBV7-9 to TRBJ2-3; 15 bases are a match to TRBD2. J lost 3 bases, V lost 3 bases, and 10 bases had no gene match. This CDR3 is built from 19 residues. Germline CDR1 reads SEHNR; CDR2 reads FQNEAQ (reference sequence).

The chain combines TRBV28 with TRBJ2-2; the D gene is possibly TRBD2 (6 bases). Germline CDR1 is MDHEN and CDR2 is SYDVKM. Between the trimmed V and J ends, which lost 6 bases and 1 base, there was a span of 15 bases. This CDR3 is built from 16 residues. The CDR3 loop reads CASRGGGIENTGELFF. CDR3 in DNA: TGTGCCAGCAGGGGGGGAGGTATAGAGAACACCGGGGAGCTGTTTTTT. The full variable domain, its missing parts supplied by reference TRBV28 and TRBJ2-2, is DVKVTQSSRYLVKRTGEKVFLECVQDMDHENMFWYRQDPGLGLRLIYFSYDVKMKEKGDIPEGYSVSREKKERFSLILESASTNQTSMYLCASRGGGIENTGELFFGEGSRLTVL.

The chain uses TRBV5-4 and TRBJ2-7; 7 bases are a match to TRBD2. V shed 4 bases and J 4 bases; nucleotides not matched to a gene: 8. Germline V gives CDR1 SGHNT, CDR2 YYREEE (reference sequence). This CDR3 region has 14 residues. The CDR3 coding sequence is TGTGCCAGCAGCCCGGGCGGGAGAGGATACGAGCAGTACTTC. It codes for CASSPGGRGYEQYF.

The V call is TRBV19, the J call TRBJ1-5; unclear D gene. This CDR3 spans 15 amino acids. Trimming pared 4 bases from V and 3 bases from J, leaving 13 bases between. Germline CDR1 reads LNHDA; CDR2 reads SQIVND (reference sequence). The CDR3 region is CASSTSDGYNQPQHF. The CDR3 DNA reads TGTGCCAGTAGTACTTCGGACGGATACAATCAGCCCCAGCATTTT.

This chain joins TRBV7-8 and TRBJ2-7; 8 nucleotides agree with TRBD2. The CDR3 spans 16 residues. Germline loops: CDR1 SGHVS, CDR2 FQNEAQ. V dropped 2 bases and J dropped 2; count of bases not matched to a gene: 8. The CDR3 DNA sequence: TGTGCCAGCAGCTTATTCCAACTAGCGGTAGCCTACGAGCAGTACTTC. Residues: CASSLFQLAVAYEQYF.

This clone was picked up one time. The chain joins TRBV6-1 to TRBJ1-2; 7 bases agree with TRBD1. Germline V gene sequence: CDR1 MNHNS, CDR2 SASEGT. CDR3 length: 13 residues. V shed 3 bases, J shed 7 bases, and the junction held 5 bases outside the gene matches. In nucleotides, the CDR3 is TGTGCCAGCAGTGACAGGGGGAGGTTTGGCTACACCTTC. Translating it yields CASSDRGRFGYTF.

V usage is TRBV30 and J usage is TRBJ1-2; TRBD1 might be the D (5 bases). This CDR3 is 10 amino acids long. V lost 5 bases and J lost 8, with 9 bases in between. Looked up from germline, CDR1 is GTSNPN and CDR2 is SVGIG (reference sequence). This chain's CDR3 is CAWGGQGYTF. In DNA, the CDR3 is TGTGCCTGGGGGGGTCAGGGCTACACCTTC.

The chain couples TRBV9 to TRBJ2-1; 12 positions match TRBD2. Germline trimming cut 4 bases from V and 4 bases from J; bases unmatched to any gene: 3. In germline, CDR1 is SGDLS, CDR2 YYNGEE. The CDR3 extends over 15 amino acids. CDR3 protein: CASSLGLAGYNEQFF. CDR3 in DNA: TGTGCCAGCAGCCTTGGACTAGCGGGGTACAATGAGCAGTTCTTC.

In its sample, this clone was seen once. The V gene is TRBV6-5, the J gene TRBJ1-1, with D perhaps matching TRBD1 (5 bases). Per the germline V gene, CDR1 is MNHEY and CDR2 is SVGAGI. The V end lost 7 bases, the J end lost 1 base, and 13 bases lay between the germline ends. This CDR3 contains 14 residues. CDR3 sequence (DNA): TGTGCCAGCACCACCCGGGGGACGAACACTGAAGCTTTCTTT. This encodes CASTTRGTNTEAFF.

The CDR3 loop reads CASSRVSSGANVLTF. The CDR3, as DNA: TGTGCCAGCAGCCGGGTTTCCTCTGGGGCCAACGTCCTGACTTTC. V is TRBV3-1 (or the pseudogene TRBV3-2) and J is TRBJ2-6, with no clear D. This CDR3 contains 15 residues. Germline values: CDR1 LGHDT, CDR2 YNNKEL (reference sequence). With 4 bases removed from V and 0 bases from J, the gap between germline ends came to 7 bases.

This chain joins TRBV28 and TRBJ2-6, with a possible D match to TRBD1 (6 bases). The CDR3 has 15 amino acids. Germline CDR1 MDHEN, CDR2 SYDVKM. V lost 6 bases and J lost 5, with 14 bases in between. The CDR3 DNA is TGTGCCAGCAGGTCCACAGGGTTCAGGGCCAACGTCCTGACTTTC. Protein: CASRSTGFRANVLTF.

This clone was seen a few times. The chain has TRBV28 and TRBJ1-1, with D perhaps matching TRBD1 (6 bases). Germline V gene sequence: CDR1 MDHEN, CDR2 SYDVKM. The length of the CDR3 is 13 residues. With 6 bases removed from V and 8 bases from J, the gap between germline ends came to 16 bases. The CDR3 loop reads CASRPTGPREAFF. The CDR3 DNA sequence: TGTGCCAGCAGACCTACAGGGCCCCGAGAAGCTTTCTTT. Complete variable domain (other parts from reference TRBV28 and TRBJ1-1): DVKVTQSSRYLVKRTGEKVFLECVQDMDHENMFWYRQDPGLGLRLIYFSYDVKMKEKGDIPEGYSVSREKKERFSLILESASTNQTSMYLCASRPTGPREAFFGQGTRLTVV.

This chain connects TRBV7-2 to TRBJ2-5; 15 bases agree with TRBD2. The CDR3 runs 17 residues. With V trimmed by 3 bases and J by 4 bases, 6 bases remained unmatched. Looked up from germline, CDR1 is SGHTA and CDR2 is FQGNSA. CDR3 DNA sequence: TGTGCCAGCAGCTTGAATGGACTAGCGGGAGGGTCAGAGACCCAGTACTTC. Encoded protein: CASSLNGLAGGSETQYF.

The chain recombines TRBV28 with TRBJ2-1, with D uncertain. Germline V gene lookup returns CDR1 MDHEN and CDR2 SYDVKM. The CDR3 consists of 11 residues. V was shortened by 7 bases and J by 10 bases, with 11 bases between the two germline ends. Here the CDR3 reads CASNRGPEQFF. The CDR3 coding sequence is TGTGCCAGCAACCGTGGGCCGGAGCAGTTCTTC.

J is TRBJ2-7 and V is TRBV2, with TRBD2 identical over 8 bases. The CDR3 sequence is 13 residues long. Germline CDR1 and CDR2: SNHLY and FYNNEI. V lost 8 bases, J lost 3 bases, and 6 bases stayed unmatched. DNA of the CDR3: TGTGCCAGCCGACTAGCGCCCAGCTACGAGCAGTACTTC. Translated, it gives CASRLAPSYEQYF.

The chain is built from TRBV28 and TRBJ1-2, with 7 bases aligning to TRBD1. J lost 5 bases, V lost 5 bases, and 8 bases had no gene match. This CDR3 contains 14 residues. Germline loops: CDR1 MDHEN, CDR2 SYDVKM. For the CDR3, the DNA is TGTGCCAGCAGTCTCGAGACAGGGACTTATGGCTACACCTTC. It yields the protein CASSLETGTYGYTF.

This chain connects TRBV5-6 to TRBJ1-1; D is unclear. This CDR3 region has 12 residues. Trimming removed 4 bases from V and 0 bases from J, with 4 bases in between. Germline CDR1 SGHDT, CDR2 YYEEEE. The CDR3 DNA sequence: TGTGCCAGCAGCCAGATGAACACTGAAGCTTTCTTT. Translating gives CASSQMNTEAFF.

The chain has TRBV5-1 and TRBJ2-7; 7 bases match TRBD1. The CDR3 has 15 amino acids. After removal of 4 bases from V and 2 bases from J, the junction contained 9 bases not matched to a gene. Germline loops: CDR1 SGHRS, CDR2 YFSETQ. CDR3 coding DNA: TGCGCCAGCAGCCTAACGACAGGGAACCCCTACGAGCAGTACTTC. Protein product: CASSLTTGNPYEQYF. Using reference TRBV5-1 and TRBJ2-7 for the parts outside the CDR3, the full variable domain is KAGVTQTPRYLIKTRGQQVTLSCSPISGHRSVSWYQQTPGQGLQFLFEYFSETQRNKGNFPGRFSGRQFSNSRSEMNVSTLELGDSALYLCASSLTTGNPYEQYFGPGTRLTVT.

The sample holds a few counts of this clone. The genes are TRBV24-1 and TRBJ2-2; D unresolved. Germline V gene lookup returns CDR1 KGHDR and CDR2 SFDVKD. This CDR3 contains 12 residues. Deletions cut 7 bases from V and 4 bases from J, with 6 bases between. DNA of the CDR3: TGTGCCACCAGCTCAGTCACCGGGGAGCTGTTTTTT. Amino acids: CATSSVTGELFF.

The CDR3 loop is CASSSRGGDTQYF. CDR3 DNA: TGTGCCAGCAGCTCCCGGGGCGGGGATACGCAGTATTTT. The chain recombines TRBV11-2 with TRBJ2-3; D might be TRBD1 or TRBD2, each matching 5 bases. Germline V gene sequence: CDR1 SGHAT, CDR2 FQNNGV. There are 13 residues in the CDR3. The V and J ends lost 4 bases and 6 bases respectively, with 11 bases between them.

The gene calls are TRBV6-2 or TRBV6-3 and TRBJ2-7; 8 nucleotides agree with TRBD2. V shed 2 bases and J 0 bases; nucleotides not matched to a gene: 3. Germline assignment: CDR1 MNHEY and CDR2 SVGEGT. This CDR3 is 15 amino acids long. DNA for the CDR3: TGTGCCAGCAGTTACGAGCGGGAGATCTCCTACGAGCAGTACTTC. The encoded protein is CASSYEREISYEQYF.

The CDR3 protein is CAWRGQAYGYTF. The DNA of the CDR3 is TGTGCCTGGAGGGGACAGGCGTATGGCTACACCTTC. The chain employs TRBV30 and TRBJ1-2; 8 bases match TRBD1. Trimming cost V 3 bases and J 5 bases; bases outside gene matches: 2. Germline V gene data show CDR1 as GTSNPN and CDR2 as SVGIG (reference sequence). The CDR3 sequence is 12 residues long.

The CDR3 sequence: CASRLTSGSSQGSQYF. CDR3 DNA sequence: TGTGCCAGTAGATTGACTAGCGGGAGTTCTCAAGGGTCCCAGTACTTC. The rearrangement uses TRBV19 and TRBJ2-5; TRBD2 matches at 12 bases. J was trimmed by 9 bases and V by 6 bases; bases with no gene match: 14. This CDR3 is built from 16 residues. Germline V gene data show CDR1 as LNHDA and CDR2 as SQIVND (reference sequence).

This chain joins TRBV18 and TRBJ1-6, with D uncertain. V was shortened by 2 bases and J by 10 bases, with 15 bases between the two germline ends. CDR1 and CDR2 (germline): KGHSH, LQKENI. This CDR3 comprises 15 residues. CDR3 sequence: CASSPSRVEDSPLHF. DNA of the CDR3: TGTGCCAGCTCACCATCGCGGGTAGAGGACTCACCCCTCCACTTT.

The CDR3 region is CSGNGDYGYTF. The CDR3 DNA follows: TGCAGTGGCAACGGGGACTATGGCTACACCTTC. This chain connects TRBV20-1 to TRBJ1-2; D gene uncertain. CDR1 DFQATT and CDR2 SNEGSKA come from the germline V gene (reference sequence). The CDR3 contains 11 residues. V was shortened by 7 bases and J by 3 bases, with 9 bases between the two germline ends.

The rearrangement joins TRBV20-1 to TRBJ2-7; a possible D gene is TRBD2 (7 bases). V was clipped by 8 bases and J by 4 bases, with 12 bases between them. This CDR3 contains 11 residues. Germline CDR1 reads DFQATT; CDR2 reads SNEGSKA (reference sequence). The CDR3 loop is CSRGEGYEQYF. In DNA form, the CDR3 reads TGCAGTAGGGGGGAGGGGTACGAGCAGTACTTC.

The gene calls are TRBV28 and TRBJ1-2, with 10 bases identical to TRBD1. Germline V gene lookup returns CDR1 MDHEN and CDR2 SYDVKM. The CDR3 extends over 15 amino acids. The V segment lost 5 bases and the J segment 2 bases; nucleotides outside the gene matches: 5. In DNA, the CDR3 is TGTGCCAGCAGTCCTGGGACAGGGGCCAACTATGGCTACACCTTC. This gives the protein CASSPGTGANYGYTF.